This record looks at one TCR beta chain sequence and its context. The antigen is unknown. This entry belongs to a study of cytomegalovirus exposure and HLA in healthy donors. In germline, CDR1 is LGHNA, CDR2 YSLEER. The CDR3 covers 16 residues. J was trimmed by 3 bases and V by 0 bases; bases with no gene match: 3. PCR primers comprised 60 Vbeta and 13 Jbeta primers. Original analysis: Later analysis identified tens of millions of unique TCR beta chains, 10 million to 12 million shared. Clones were read by immunoSEQ multiplex PCR, and TCRdb kept only the in-frame ones, dropping some. V and J calls and clone size follow that table, whereas D and trimming were derived from the DNA. The sample lists about 82,000 clones; 80% to 90% were seen once. General study points: It was taken for granted in presence/absence analyses that sequencing depth across donors was roughly uniform.

The source material was PBMCs. The source is a man aged 70-80 years in good health and CMV-seropositive. The chain links TRBV4-3 to TRBJ2-1, with 9 bases lining up with TRBD2. CDR3 residues: CASSQESRGGYNEQFF. The DNA of the CDR3 is TGCGCCAGCAGCCAAGAGTCGCGGGGGGGCTACAATGAGCAGTTCTTC.